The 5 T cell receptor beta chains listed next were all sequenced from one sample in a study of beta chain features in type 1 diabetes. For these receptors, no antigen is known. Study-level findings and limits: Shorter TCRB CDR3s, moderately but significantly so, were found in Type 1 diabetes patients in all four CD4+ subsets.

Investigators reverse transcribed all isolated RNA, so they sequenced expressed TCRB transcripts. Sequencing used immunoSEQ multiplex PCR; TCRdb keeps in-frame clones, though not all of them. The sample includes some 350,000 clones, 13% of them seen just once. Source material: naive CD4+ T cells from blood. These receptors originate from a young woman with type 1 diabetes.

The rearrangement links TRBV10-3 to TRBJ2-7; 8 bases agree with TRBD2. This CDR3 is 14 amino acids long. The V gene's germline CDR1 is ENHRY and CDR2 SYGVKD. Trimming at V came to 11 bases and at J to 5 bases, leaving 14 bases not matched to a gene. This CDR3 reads CAPKASGRTHEQYV. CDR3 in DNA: TGTGCCCCCAAGGCCAGCGGGAGAACCCACGAGCAGTACGTC.

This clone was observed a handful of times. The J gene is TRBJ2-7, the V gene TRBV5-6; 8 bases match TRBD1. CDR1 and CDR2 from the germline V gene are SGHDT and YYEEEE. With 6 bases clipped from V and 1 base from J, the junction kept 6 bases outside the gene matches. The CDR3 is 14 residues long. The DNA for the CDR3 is TGTGCCAGCACACCCAGGACAGGGTCCTACGAGCAGTACGTC. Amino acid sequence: CASTPRTGSYEQYV.

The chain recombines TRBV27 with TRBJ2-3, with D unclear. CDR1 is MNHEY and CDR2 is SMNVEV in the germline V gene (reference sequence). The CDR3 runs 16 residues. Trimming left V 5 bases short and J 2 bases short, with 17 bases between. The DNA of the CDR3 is TGTGCCAGCAGTAGCGCCGGCAGAATTTTCACAGATACGCAGTATTTT. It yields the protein CASSSAGRIFTDTQYF.

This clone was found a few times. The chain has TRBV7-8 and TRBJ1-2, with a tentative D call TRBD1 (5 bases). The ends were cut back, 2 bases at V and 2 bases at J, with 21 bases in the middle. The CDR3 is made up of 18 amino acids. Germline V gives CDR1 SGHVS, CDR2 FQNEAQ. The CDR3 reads CASSLLKAGYRSNYGYTF. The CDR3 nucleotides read TGTGCCAGCAGCTTATTGAAGGCAGGGTATCGATCGAACTATGGCTACACCTTC.

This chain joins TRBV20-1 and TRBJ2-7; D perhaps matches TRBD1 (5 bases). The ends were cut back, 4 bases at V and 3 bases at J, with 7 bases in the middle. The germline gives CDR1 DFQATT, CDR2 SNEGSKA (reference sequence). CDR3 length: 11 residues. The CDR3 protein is CSAKGNYEQYF. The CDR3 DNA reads TGCAGTGCTAAGGGGAACTACGAGCAGTACTTC.